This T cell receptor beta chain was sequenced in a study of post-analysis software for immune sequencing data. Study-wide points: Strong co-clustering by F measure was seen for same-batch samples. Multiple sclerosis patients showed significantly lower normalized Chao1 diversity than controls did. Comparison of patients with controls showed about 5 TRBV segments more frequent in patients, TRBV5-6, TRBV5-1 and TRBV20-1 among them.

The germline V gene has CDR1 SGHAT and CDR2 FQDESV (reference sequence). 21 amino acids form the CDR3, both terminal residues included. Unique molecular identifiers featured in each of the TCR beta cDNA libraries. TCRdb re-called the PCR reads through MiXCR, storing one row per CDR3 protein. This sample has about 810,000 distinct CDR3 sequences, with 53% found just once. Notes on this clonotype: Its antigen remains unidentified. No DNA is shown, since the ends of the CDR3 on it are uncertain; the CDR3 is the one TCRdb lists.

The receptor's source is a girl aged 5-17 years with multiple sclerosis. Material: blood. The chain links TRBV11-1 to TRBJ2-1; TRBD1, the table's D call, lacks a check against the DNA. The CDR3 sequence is CASSLAGDGNQPQHFGDEQFF.